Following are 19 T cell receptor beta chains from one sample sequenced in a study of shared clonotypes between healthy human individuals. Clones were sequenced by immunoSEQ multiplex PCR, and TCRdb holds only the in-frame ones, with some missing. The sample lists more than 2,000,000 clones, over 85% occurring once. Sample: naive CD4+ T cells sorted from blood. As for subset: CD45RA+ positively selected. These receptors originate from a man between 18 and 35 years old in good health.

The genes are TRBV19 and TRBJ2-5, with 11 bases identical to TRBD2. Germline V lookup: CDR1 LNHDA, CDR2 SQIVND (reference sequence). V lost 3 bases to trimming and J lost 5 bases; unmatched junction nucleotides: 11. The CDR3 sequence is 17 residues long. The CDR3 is CASSMVTSGSISETQYF. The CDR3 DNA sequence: TGTGCCAGTAGTATGGTAACTAGCGGGAGCATTTCGGAGACCCAGTACTTC.

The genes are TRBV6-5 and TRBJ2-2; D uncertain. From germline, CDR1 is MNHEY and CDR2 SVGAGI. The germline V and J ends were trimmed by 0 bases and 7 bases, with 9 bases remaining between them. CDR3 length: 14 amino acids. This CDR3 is CASSYSQVGGELFF. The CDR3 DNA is TGTGCCAGCAGTTACTCGCAAGTCGGCGGGGAGCTGTTTTTT.

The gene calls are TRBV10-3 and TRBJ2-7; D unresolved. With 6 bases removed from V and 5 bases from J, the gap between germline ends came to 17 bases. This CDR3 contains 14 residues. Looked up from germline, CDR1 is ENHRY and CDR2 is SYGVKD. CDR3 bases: TGTGCCATCAGGGGTGCGACATTACCAAACGAGCAGTACTTC. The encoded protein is CAIRGATLPNEQYF.

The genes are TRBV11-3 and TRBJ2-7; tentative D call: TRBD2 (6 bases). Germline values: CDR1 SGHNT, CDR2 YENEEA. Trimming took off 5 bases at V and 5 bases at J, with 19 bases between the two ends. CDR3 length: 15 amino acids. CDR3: CASSLLSGLLNEQYF. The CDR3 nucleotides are TGTGCCAGCAGCCTTCTCTCGGGACTTCTGAACGAGCAGTACTTC.

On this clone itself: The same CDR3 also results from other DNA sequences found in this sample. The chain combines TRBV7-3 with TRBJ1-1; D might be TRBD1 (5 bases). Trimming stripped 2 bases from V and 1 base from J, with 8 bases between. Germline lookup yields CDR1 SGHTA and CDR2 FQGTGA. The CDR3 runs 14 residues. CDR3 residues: CASSLGQGNTEAFF. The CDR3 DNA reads TGTGCCAGCAGCTTAGGCCAGGGGAACACTGAAGCTTTCTTT.

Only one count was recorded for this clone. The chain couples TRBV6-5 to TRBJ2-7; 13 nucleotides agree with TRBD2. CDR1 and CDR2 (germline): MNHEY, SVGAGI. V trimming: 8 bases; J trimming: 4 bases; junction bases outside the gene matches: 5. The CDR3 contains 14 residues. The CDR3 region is CASRLAGGRYEQYF. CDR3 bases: TGTGCCAGCCGACTAGCGGGAGGCCGATACGAGCAGTACTTC.

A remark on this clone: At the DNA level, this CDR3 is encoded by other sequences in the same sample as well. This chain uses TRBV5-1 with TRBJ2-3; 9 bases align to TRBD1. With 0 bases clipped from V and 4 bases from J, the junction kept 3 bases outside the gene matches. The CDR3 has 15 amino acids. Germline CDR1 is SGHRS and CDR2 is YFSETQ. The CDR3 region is CASSLGQGVPDTQYF. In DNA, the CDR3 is TGCGCCAGCAGCTTGGGACAGGGGGTACCAGATACGCAGTATTTT.

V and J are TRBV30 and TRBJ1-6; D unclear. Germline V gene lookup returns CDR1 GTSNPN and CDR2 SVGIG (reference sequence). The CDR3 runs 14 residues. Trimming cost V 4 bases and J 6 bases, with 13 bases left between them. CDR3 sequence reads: CAWTLVGSNSPLHF. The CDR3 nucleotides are TGTGCCTGGACACTAGTGGGGTCTAATTCACCCCTCCACTTT.

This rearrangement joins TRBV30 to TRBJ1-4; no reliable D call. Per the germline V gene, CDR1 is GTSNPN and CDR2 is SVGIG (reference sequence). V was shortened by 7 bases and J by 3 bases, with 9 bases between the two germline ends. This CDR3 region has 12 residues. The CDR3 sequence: CAYRTPNEKLFF. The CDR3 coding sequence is TGTGCCTACCGGACCCCTAATGAAAAACTGTTTTTT.

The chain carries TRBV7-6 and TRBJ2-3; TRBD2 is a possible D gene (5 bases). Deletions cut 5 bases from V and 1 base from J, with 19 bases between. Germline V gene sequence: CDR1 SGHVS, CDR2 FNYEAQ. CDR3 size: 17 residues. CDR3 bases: TGTGCCAGCAGCCGTGAGAGGGTTAAAGAGGGCACAGATACGCAGTATTTT. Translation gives CASSRERVKEGTDTQYF.

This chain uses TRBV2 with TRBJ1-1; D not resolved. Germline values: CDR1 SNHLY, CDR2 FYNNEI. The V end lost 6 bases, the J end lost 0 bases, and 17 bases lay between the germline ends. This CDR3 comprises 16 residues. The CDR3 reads CASRLLLIEMNTEAFF. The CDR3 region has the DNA TGTGCCAGCAGACTCCTTTTGATAGAGATGAACACTGAAGCTTTCTTT.

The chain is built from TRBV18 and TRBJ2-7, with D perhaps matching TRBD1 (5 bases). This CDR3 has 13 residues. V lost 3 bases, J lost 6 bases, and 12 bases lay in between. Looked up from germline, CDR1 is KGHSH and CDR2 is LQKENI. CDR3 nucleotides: TGTGCCAGCTCACCCCTTGGGGCGACCGAGCAGTACTTC. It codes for CASSPLGATEQYF.

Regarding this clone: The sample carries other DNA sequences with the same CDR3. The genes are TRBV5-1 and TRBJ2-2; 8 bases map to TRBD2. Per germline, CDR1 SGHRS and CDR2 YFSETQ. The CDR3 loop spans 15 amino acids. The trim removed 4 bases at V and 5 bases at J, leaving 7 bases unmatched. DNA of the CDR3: TGCGCCAGCAGCCCCTCCGGGGGGGATACCGGGGAGCTGTTTTTT. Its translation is CASSPSGGDTGELFF.

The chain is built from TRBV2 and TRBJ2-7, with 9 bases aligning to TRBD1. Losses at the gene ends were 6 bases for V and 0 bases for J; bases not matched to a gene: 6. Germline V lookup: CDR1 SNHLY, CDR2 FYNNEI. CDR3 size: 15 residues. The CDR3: CASSTNRGPSYEQYF. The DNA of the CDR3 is TGTGCCAGCAGCACTAACAGGGGGCCCTCCTACGAGCAGTACTTC. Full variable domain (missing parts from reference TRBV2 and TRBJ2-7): EPEVTQTPSHQVTQMGQEVILRCVPISNHLYFYWYRQILGQKVEFLVSFYNNEISEKSEIFDDQFSVERPDGSNFTLKIRSTKLEDSAMYFCASSTNRGPSYEQYFGPGTRLTVT.

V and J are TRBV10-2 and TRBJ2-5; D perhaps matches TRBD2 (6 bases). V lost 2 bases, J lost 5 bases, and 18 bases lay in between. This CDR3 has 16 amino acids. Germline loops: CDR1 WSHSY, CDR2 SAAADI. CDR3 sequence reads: CASSETSLGLRETQYF. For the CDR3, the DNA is TGCGCCAGCAGTGAGACGAGCCTCGGACTACGGGAGACCCAGTACTTC.

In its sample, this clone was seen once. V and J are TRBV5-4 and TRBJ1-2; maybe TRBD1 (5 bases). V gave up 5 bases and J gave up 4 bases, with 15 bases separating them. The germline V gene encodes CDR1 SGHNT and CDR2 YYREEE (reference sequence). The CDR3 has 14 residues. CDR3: CASSYEAGTYGYTF. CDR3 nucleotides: TGTGCCAGCAGTTACGAAGCAGGGACCTATGGCTACACCTTC.

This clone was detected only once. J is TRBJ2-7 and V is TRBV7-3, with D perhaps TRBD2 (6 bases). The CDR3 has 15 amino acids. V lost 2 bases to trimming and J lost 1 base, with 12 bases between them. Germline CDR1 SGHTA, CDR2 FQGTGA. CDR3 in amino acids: CASSLGRGKSYEQYF. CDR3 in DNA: TGTGCCAGCAGCTTAGGGCGGGGTAAATCCTACGAGCAGTACTTC.

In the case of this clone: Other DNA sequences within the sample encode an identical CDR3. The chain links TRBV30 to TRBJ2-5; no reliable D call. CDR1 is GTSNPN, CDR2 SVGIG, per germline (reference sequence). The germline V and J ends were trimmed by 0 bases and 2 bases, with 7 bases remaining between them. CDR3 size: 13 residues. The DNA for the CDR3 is TGTGCCTGGAGTGTACCTGGGCAAGAGACCCAGTACTTC. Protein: CAWSVPGQETQYF.

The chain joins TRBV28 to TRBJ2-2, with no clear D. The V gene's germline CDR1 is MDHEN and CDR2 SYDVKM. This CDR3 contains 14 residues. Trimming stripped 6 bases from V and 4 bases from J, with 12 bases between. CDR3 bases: TGTGCCAGCAGGCCCCTCCGGGTCACCGGGGAGCTGTTTTTT. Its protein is CASRPLRVTGELFF.